The 13 T cell receptor beta chains below come from one sample, sequenced in a study of blood T cell repertoires in COVID-19. Measured with immunoSEQ multiplex PCR; TCRdb has only the in-frame clones, and not every one. The sample holds some 110,000 clones; roughly 85% are singletons and the top ten take around 4%. What was sequenced was peripheral blood. The receptors here all came from a man between 35 and 55 years old with acute or convalescent COVID-19.

This CDR3 reads CASSQQTSGRTDTQYF. CDR3 DNA sequence: TGTGCCAGCAGCCAACAGACTAGCGGGCGCACAGATACGCAGTATTTT. The chain carries TRBV3-1 (or the pseudogene TRBV3-2) and TRBJ2-3; TRBD2 aligns across 10 bases. The germline gives CDR1 LGHDT, CDR2 YNNKEL (reference sequence). V gave up 2 bases and J gave up 1 base; unmatched junction bases: 3. The CDR3 contains 16 residues.

The chain has TRBV5-1 and TRBJ2-7; 14 nucleotides align to TRBD2. This CDR3 comprises 17 residues. Germline V lookup: CDR1 SGHRS, CDR2 YFSETQ. Unmatched junction bases numbered 13, after V lost 4 bases and J lost 7 bases. For the CDR3, the DNA is TGCGCCAGCAGCCCCTTATTTGGACTAGCGGGAGGAGTTGAGCAGTACTTC. This encodes CASSPLFGLAGGVEQYF. Based on the CDR3 plus reference TRBV5-1 and TRBJ2-7, the full variable domain is KAGVTQTPRYLIKTRGQQVTLSCSPISGHRSVSWYQQTPGQGLQFLFEYFSETQRNKGNFPGRFSGRQFSNSRSEMNVSTLELGDSALYLCASSPLFGLAGGVEQYFGPGTRLTVT.

The gene calls are TRBV5-1 and TRBJ2-3, with D hard to call. From germline, CDR1 is SGHRS and CDR2 YFSETQ. The V end lost 4 bases, the J end lost 1 base, and 7 bases lay between the germline ends. The CDR3 consists of 13 residues. The CDR3: CASSTPGTDTQYF. CDR3 in DNA: TGCGCCAGCAGCACCCCAGGCACAGATACGCAGTATTTT.

This chain joins TRBV10-1 and TRBJ2-5, with TRBD1 as a possible D gene (6 bases). With 0 bases removed from V and 3 bases from J, the gap between germline ends came to 11 bases. CDR1 and CDR2 (germline): WNHNN, SYGVQD (reference sequence). This CDR3 is 15 amino acids long. The CDR3 bases are TGCGCCAGCAGTGAGTCGGGACAAAGAAAAGAGACCCAGTACTTC. Translated, it gives CASSESGQRKETQYF.

The table lists this clone with a count of one. This chain joins TRBV15 and TRBJ2-7, with 7 bases that match TRBD1. CDR3 length: 15 amino acids. Germline lookup yields CDR1 LNHNV and CDR2 YYDKDF (reference sequence). The ends lost 0 bases at V and 6 bases at J; junction bases unmatched: 8. The CDR3 DNA follows: TGTGCCACCAGCAGAGATAAGGGGGCGTTAAGCGAGCAGTACTTC. It yields the protein CATSRDKGALSEQYF.

The chain couples TRBV11-3 to TRBJ2-7; 7 bases are shared with TRBD1. The junction had 8 bases not matched to a gene; V was cut back by 2 bases and J by 7 bases. In germline, CDR1 is SGHNT, CDR2 YENEEA. This CDR3 spans 14 amino acids. The CDR3 DNA follows: TGTGCCAGCAGCTTAAACAGGGGCGTGGGGGAGCAGTACTTC. Its translation is CASSLNRGVGEQYF.

The table lists this clone with a count of one. The rearrangement joins TRBV3-1 (or the pseudogene TRBV3-2) to TRBJ1-5, with D hard to call. The CDR3 is made up of 12 amino acids. The V end lost 0 bases, the J end lost 11 bases, and 8 bases lay between the germline ends. Germline CDR1 reads LGHDT; CDR2 reads YNNKEL (reference sequence). CDR3: CASSQDGGSQHF. DNA for the CDR3: TGTGCCAGCAGCCAAGATGGAGGTTCCCAGCATTTT.

This clone was seen only once. The V call is TRBV15, the J call TRBJ1-3, with D maybe TRBD1 (6 bases). This CDR3 spans 16 amino acids. Germline loops: CDR1 LNHNV, CDR2 YYDKDF (reference sequence). Trimming took 3 bases from V and 1 from J, leaving 13 bases between them. The CDR3: CATSRLRTVSGNTIYF. CDR3 nucleotide sequence: TGTGCCACCAGCAGGCTTCGGACAGTATCTGGAAACACCATATATTTT.

The chain uses TRBV30 and TRBJ1-6; D is uncertain. The CDR3 has 15 residues. Trimming pared 1 base from V and 8 bases from J, leaving 15 bases between. Germline CDR1 reads GTSNPN; CDR2 reads SVGIG (reference sequence). The CDR3 reads CAWSGVFGEDSPLHF. For the CDR3, the DNA is TGTGCCTGGAGTGGGGTCTTTGGGGAGGATTCACCCCTCCACTTT.

The chain joins TRBV9 to TRBJ2-7, with 9 bases fitting TRBD1. The V and J ends lost 0 bases and 5 bases, in that order; junction bases with no gene match: 3. The germline V gene has CDR1 SGDLS and CDR2 YYNGEE. CDR3 length equals 14 residues. DNA for the CDR3: TGTGCCAGCAGCGTAGAAACAGGGGGCGACGAGCAGTACTTC. Its protein is CASSVETGGDEQYF.

The chain is built from TRBV5-6 and TRBJ2-5; 7 nucleotides agree with TRBD2. V trimming: 2 bases; J trimming: 5 bases; junction bases outside the gene matches: 18. The CDR3 spans 18 residues. Germline CDR1 is SGHDT and CDR2 is YYEEEE. CDR3: CASSFVFGGDRTWETQYF. DNA of the CDR3: TGTGCCAGCAGCTTTGTATTTGGGGGGGACCGGACGTGGGAGACCCAGTACTTC.

V usage is TRBV4-1 and J usage is TRBJ2-7; 7 bases are shared with TRBD2. V lost 4 bases, J lost 3 bases, and 9 bases stayed unmatched. Germline assignment: CDR1 MGHRA and CDR2 YSYEKL. The CDR3 consists of 15 residues. In nucleotides, the CDR3 is TGCGCCAGCAGCCTTGTGGCGGGGGATAACTACGAGCAGTACTTC. Its translation: CASSLVAGDNYEQYF.

This chain uses TRBV6-5 with TRBJ1-2; weak D call: TRBD1 (5 bases). Per germline, CDR1 MNHEY and CDR2 SVGAGI. The V end was cut by 10 bases, the J end by 4 bases, with 22 bases between. This CDR3 has 15 residues. The chain's CDR3 is CATIDRPTLGYGYTF. CDR3 coding DNA: TGTGCCACTATAGACAGACCAACCCTGGGCTATGGCTACACCTTC.